The 8 T cell receptor beta chains below all came from one sample that was sequenced in a study of T cell clonotyping in hematopoietic cell transplantation (dated by TCRdb to about 2021). The library relied on the immunoSEQ multiplex PCR assay. This immuneACCESS table, as held by TCRdb, lists in-frame sequences with V and J called but not all clones. Of the missing ones, under half trace to an unresolved V gene in checked studies; the others have no known cause. For this sample the table gives roughly 6,400 clones, of which under 98% were detected only once. Roughly 15% of the sample comes from the top ten. The sample's time point label is to be understood as: recipient sample about 28 days before transplant, after cytoreduction. Sequencing used peripheral blood mononuclear cells, obtained before stem cell transplant. The receptor source for this set is a man between 65 and 85 years old with acute myeloid leukemia. Some clones in this sample may be carry-over from other donors' samples.

J is TRBJ2-7 and V is TRBV10-3; TRBD1 aligns across 11 bases. Germline V CDR1 and CDR2: ENHRY, SYGVKD. CDR3 size: 14 residues. Trimming at V came to 6 bases and at J to 3 bases, leaving 4 bases not matched to a gene. CDR3 sequence: CAIRPGQGVYEQYF. CDR3 sequence (DNA): TGTGCCATCAGGCCGGGACAGGGGGTCTACGAGCAGTACTTC.

The V gene is TRBV5-1, the J gene TRBJ1-2, with TRBD1 as a possible D gene (6 bases). The V end was cut by 4 bases, the J end by 2 bases, with 15 bases between. Germline values: CDR1 SGHRS, CDR2 YFSETQ. This CDR3 region has 15 residues. As DNA, the CDR3 is TGCGCCAGCAGCCCGCGGCAGGGGCGAAACTATGGCTACACCTTC. Its translation is CASSPRQGRNYGYTF.

V is TRBV5-6 and J is TRBJ1-6; D not certain. Between the trimmed V and J ends, which lost 0 bases and 8 bases, there was a span of 12 bases. Germline CDR1 reads SGHDT; CDR2 reads YYEEEE. The CDR3 consists of 15 residues. The chain's CDR3 is CASSLVAQLDSPLHF. DNA for the CDR3: TGTGCCAGCAGCTTGGTAGCACAACTGGATTCACCCCTCCACTTT.

This rearrangement joins TRBV27 to TRBJ2-5; 14 bases are a match to TRBD2. The CDR3 totals 16 residues. Germline V gives CDR1 MNHEY, CDR2 SMNVEV (reference sequence). V lost 5 bases, J lost 5 bases, and 7 bases stayed unmatched. CDR3 loop: CASSPGLAGAWETQYF. DNA for the CDR3: TGTGCCAGCAGTCCGGGACTAGCGGGGGCTTGGGAGACCCAGTACTTC.

The CDR3: CASSSNTGELFF. Written as DNA, the CDR3 is TGTGCCAGCAGCTCGAACACCGGGGAGCTGTTTTTT. V and J are TRBV7-3 and TRBJ2-2; the D is unclear. The CDR3 consists of 12 residues. Trimming shortened V by 4 bases and J by 0 bases, and 0 bases separated the two germline ends. Germline-derived CDR1 and CDR2 are SGHTA and FQGTGA.

The V and J genes are TRBV5-1 and TRBJ1-4; TRBD1 aligns across 7 bases. Germline values: CDR1 SGHRS, CDR2 YFSETQ. J was trimmed by 7 bases and V by 1 base; bases with no gene match: 4. CDR3 size: 14 residues. The CDR3 nucleotides read TGCGCCAGCAGCTTGAGGGGGCTTGGTGAAAAACTGTTTTTT. It specifies CASSLRGLGEKLFF.

J is TRBJ2-4 and V is TRBV10-2; 9 nucleotides agree with TRBD1. The germline CDR1 and CDR2 sequences are WSHSY and SAAADI. After removal of 0 bases from V and 6 bases from J, the junction contained 3 bases not matched to a gene. The CDR3 runs to 15 residues. The DNA for the CDR3 is TGCGCCAGCAGTGAGTCGGGGACAGGGCCAAACATTCAGTACTTC. Encoded protein: CASSESGTGPNIQYF.

The chain is built from TRBV19 and TRBJ1-1; the D gene is possibly TRBD1 (6 bases). Trimming took 6 bases from V and 1 from J, leaving 12 bases between them. The CDR3 contains 14 residues. The germline V gene has CDR1 LNHDA and CDR2 SQIVND (reference sequence). The CDR3 bases are TGTGCCAGTAGGAGCCGACAGGCGAACACTGAAGCTTTCTTT. This translates into CASRSRQANTEAFF.